The 21 T cell receptor beta chains presented below share a single source sample, sequenced in a study of OX40 agonist ivuxolimab in advanced cancers. TCRdb keeps only in-frame clones here, not all; method: immunoSEQ multiplex PCR. The sample carries about 56,000 clones, around 82% recorded once. Sequenced here: CD4+ or CD8+ T cells sorted from blood, sampled in a trial of the OX40 agonist ivuxolimab. These receptors all stem from an adult with an advanced solid tumor such as melanoma, head and neck, liver or kidney cancer.

The J gene is TRBJ2-7, the V gene TRBV5-4; 7 bases align to TRBD1. The length of the CDR3 is 14 residues. The V and J ends lost 4 bases and 5 bases, in that order; junction bases with no gene match: 9. CDR1 SGHNT and CDR2 YYREEE come from the germline V gene (reference sequence). Written as DNA, the CDR3 is TGTGCCAGCAGCCAAGGGACAGCTTCCAACGAGCAGTACTTC. This sequence encodes CASSQGTASNEQYF.

The chain combines TRBV14 with TRBJ2-2; D gene ambiguous. This CDR3 comprises 15 residues. Germline V lookup: CDR1 SGHDN, CDR2 FVKESK. The V and J ends lost 1 base and 8 bases respectively, with 14 bases between them. The CDR3 sequence: CASSQGAHAAGELFF. CDR3 coding DNA: TGTGCCAGCAGCCAAGGGGCACACGCGGCAGGGGAGCTGTTTTTT.

This clone occurred a few times. This chain connects TRBV20-1 to TRBJ2-3; D may be TRBD2 (5 bases). The V and J ends lost 6 bases and 5 bases respectively, with 9 bases between them. The CDR3 sequence is 11 residues long. From germline, CDR1 is DFQATT and CDR2 SNEGSKA (reference sequence). CDR3 sequence reads: CSAGGRDTQYF. CDR3 DNA sequence: TGCAGTGCGGGCGGGCGAGATACGCAGTATTTT.

The V call is TRBV5-6, the J call TRBJ2-3; 8 positions agree with TRBD2. Germline V gene sequence: CDR1 SGHDT, CDR2 YYEEEE. The CDR3 totals 18 residues. Losses at the gene ends were 2 bases for V and 2 bases for J; bases not matched to a gene: 13. CDR3 coding DNA: TGTGCCAGCAGCTTTCCCCGGAGGAGCGGGGGTGCCACAGATACGCAGTATTTT. Its protein product is CASSFPRRSGGATDTQYF.

The rearrangement uses TRBV29-1 and TRBJ2-6, with 7 bases lining up with TRBD1. Germline V lookup: CDR1 SQVTM, CDR2 ANQGSEA. The CDR3 spans 17 residues. V dropped 6 bases and J dropped 2; count of bases not matched to a gene: 13. CDR3 bases: TGCAGCGTGCTAGTGGGACAGCATCAGACTGGGGCCAACGTCCTGACTTTC. Its translation: CSVLVGQHQTGANVLTF.

The V and J genes are TRBV18 and TRBJ2-1; perhaps TRBD1 as D (6 bases). The CDR3 has 16 residues. Trimming took 6 bases from V and 4 from J, leaving 19 bases between them. Germline assignment: CDR1 KGHSH and CDR2 LQKENI. The CDR3 region is CASSPQTGVRYNEQFF. CDR3 sequence (DNA): TGTGCCAGCTCGCCTCAGACAGGTGTAAGGTACAATGAGCAGTTCTTC.

This chain links TRBV11-2 with TRBJ2-2, with a possible D match to TRBD1 (6 bases). Germline CDR1 and CDR2: SGHAT and FQNNGV. V gave up 1 base and J gave up 7 bases, with 7 bases separating them. The CDR3 loop spans 13 amino acids. DNA of the CDR3: TGTGCCAGCAGCTTAGTAGGGGGCGGGGAGCTGTTTTTT. Protein product: CASSLVGGGELFF.

This clone has only a few counts. The chain employs TRBV18 and TRBJ2-1; 8 bases map to TRBD1. Unmatched junction bases numbered 8, after V lost 5 bases and J lost 8 bases. The CDR3 covers 14 residues. Germline V lookup: CDR1 KGHSH, CDR2 LQKENI. CDR3 residues: CASSSQGARDEQFF. For the CDR3, the DNA is TGTGCCAGCTCATCCCAGGGGGCTCGGGATGAGCAGTTCTTC.

The CDR3 sequence: CASSVGTGDPRGYTF. CDR3 nucleotide sequence: TGTGCCAGCAGTGTTGGGACAGGGGATCCTAGGGGCTACACCTTC. The gene calls are TRBV6-1 and TRBJ1-2; the match to TRBD1 covers 10 bases. The CDR3 spans 15 residues. With 4 bases clipped from V and 8 bases from J, the junction kept 10 bases outside the gene matches. The germline CDR1 and CDR2 sequences are MNHNS and SASEGT.

This clone was counted a few times. The chain has TRBV2 and TRBJ2-5; tentative D call: TRBD2 (6 bases). Germline CDR1 SNHLY, CDR2 FYNNEI. V lost 7 bases and J 1 base, leaving 16 bases between the germline ends. CDR3 length equals 15 residues. The CDR3 loop is CASNGGSGVQETQYF. CDR3 DNA: TGTGCCAGCAATGGGGGTTCGGGAGTCCAAGAGACCCAGTACTTC.

The chain links TRBV23-1 to TRBJ2-7; TRBD2 aligns across 9 bases. TRBV23-1 is reported as an ORF; its role is uncertain. CDR3 length: 10 amino acids. V lost 11 bases, J lost 7 bases, and 3 bases stayed unmatched. The CDR3 here is CAAGGGEQYF. CDR3 DNA sequence: TGCGCCGCGGGGGGGGGAGAGCAGTACTTC.

This chain connects TRBV4-1 to TRBJ2-7, with D possibly TRBD1 on 5 matching bases. The CDR3 runs to 15 residues. Germline CDR1 MGHRA, CDR2 YSYEKL. Trimming stripped 0 bases from V and 5 bases from J, with 14 bases between. The CDR3 DNA is TGCGCCAGCAGCCAAGACCCTCAGGGTGCTGACGAGCAGTACTTC. The encoded protein is CASSQDPQGADEQYF.

The chain is built from TRBV5-6 and TRBJ2-5; D gene unclear. This CDR3 comprises 16 residues. Germline V lookup: CDR1 SGHDT, CDR2 YYEEEE. V gave up 0 bases and J gave up 1 base, with 13 bases separating them. CDR3 nucleotide sequence: TGTGCCAGCAGCTTGGGAGCGACACAACTCCAAGAGACCCAGTACTTC. It specifies CASSLGATQLQETQYF.

This chain connects TRBV6-6 to TRBJ2-1; D not certain. The CDR3 is 15 residues long. Germline V gene data show CDR1 as MNHNY and CDR2 as SVGAGI (reference sequence). Trimming stripped 6 bases from V and 1 base from J, with 13 bases between. The CDR3 loop is CASRLGRISYNEQFF. The CDR3 region has the DNA TGTGCCAGCAGGCTCGGACGGATTTCCTACAATGAGCAGTTCTTC.

The CDR3 protein is CASSSQGGTEAFF. The CDR3 DNA follows: TGCGCCAGCAGCTCGCAGGGGGGGACTGAAGCTTTCTTT. The chain combines TRBV5-1 with TRBJ1-1; TRBD1 aligns across 7 bases. V lost 3 bases, J lost 5 bases, and 4 bases stayed unmatched. Germline V gene sequence: CDR1 SGHRS, CDR2 YFSETQ. The CDR3 contains 13 residues.

The chain joins TRBV7-9 to TRBJ1-2; 7 nucleotides align to TRBD1. Germline CDR1 is SEHNR and CDR2 is FQNEAQ (reference sequence). This CDR3 contains 15 residues. The J segment lost 3 bases and the V segment lost 5 bases, leaving 9 bases of the junction unmatched. Here the CDR3 DNA reads TGTGCCAGCAGCACCGAACAGGGGATTTACTATGGCTACACCTTC. This sequence encodes CASSTEQGIYYGYTF.

V is TRBV5-4 and J is TRBJ2-7; D might be TRBD1 (6 bases). CDR1 is SGHNT and CDR2 is YYREEE in the germline V gene (reference sequence). Trimming stripped 2 bases from V and 0 bases from J, with 9 bases between. This CDR3 region has 14 residues. The CDR3, as DNA: TGTGCCAGCAGCTTTTGGGACACCTCCTACGAGCAGTACTTC. It codes for CASSFWDTSYEQYF.

The chain joins TRBV7-2 to TRBJ1-2; 8 positions agree with TRBD1. CDR1 and CDR2 from the germline V gene are SGHTA and FQGNSA. The CDR3 is 14 residues long. The V segment lost 5 bases and the J segment 3 bases; nucleotides outside the gene matches: 5. The CDR3 protein is CASSPTGQDYGYTF. The CDR3 region has the DNA TGTGCCAGCAGCCCTACGGGACAGGACTATGGCTACACCTTC. Using reference TRBV7-2 and TRBJ1-2 for the parts outside the CDR3, the full variable domain is GAGVSQSPSNKVTEKGKDVELRCDPISGHTALYWYRQSLGQGLEFLIYFQGNSAPDKSGLPSDRFSAERTGGSVSTLTIQRTQQEDSAVYLCASSPTGQDYGYTFGSGTRLTVV.

The J gene is TRBJ2-5, the V gene TRBV5-1, with D unclear. Trimming removed 1 base at V and 3 bases at J, with 4 bases between. CDR3 size: 12 residues. The germline V gene has CDR1 SGHRS and CDR2 YFSETQ. The CDR3 DNA follows: TGCGCCAGCAGCTTGCCAGAAGAGACCCAGTACTTC. This translates into CASSLPEETQYF.

The CDR3 region has the DNA TGTGCCAGTAGACGGACTAGCGGAGGACAAGAGACCCAGTACTTC. Amino acids: CASRRTSGGQETQYF. The V call is TRBV19, the J call TRBJ2-5; TRBD2 matches 10 bases. The CDR3 sequence is 15 residues long. J was trimmed by 2 bases and V by 6 bases; bases with no gene match: 6. CDR1 is LNHDA, CDR2 SQIVND, per germline (reference sequence). The variable domain in full, with the rest retrieved from reference TRBV19 and TRBJ2-5, is DGGITQSPKYLFRKEGQNVTLSCEQNLNHDAMYWYRQDPGQGLRLIYYSQIVNDFQKGDIAEGYSVSREKKESFPLTVTSAQKNPTAFYLCASRRTSGGQETQYFGPGTRLLVL.

This chain connects TRBV11-2 to TRBJ1-1; no clear D. CDR1 is SGHAT and CDR2 is FQNNGV in the germline V gene. V lost 4 bases and J 1 base, leaving 10 bases between the germline ends. The CDR3 has 14 amino acids. CDR3 in DNA: TGTGCCAGCAGCTCCAACCTTAAGAACACTGAAGCTTTCTTT. It encodes CASSSNLKNTEAFF.